The present TCR beta chain was sequenced within a study of T cell responses to AZD1222 COVID-19 vaccine. This CDR3 spans 15 amino acids. V lost 8 bases and J lost 2, with 13 bases in between. Germline V gives CDR1 ENHRY, CDR2 SYGVKD. The study's findings and limits: Without day 14 samples, only post-peak T cell repertoires were studied.

Clones were sequenced by immunoSEQ multiplex PCR, and TCRdb holds only the in-frame ones, with some missing. The repertoire holds roughly 150,000 clones, with about 90% as singletons. With respect to this clone: No antigen is known for it.

Sequencing used peripheral blood, obtained 28 days after the second AZD1222 dose. This chain joins TRBV10-3 and TRBJ2-6; weak D call: TRBD2 (5 bases). This receptor was identified in an adult who received the AZD1222 COVID-19 vaccine. CDR3 DNA sequence: TGTGCCATCCCGGCGGGCGTAACTGGGGCCAACGTCCTGACTTTC. This encodes CAIPAGVTGANVLTF.